This TCR beta chain was captured by sequencing in a study of cytomegalovirus exposure and HLA in healthy donors. Study-level background: Of around 400 genotyped donors, roughly 81% grouped in the Caucasian-associated ancestry cluster. Study-wide points: A later analysis reportedly identified an Asian-associated ancestry cluster as carrying fewer N-insertions than the approximately 670-donor mean.

Notes on this clone: Its antigen is as yet unknown.

Primers included in the PCR were 60 Vbeta and 13 Jbeta primers. TCRdb's table, derived via immunoSEQ multiplex PCR, lists solely in-frame clones and lacks some. This sample has 55,000 to 65,000 clones, with 65% to 80% found just once. Germline CDR1 is SEHNR and CDR2 is FQNEAQ (reference sequence). The V gene end was trimmed by 4 bases and the J gene end by 5 bases; junction bases not matched to a gene: 7. The CDR3 is 15 amino acids. The chain combines TRBV7-9 with TRBJ2-5, with 10 bases identical to TRBD2. Material for sequencing was PBMCs. The clonotype was recovered from a woman between 25 and 40 years old in good health and CMV-seronegative. CDR3 sequence (DNA): TGTGCCAGCAGCTCAAGGACTAGCGGTGGTGAGACCCAGTACTTC. It codes for CASSSRTSGGETQYF.